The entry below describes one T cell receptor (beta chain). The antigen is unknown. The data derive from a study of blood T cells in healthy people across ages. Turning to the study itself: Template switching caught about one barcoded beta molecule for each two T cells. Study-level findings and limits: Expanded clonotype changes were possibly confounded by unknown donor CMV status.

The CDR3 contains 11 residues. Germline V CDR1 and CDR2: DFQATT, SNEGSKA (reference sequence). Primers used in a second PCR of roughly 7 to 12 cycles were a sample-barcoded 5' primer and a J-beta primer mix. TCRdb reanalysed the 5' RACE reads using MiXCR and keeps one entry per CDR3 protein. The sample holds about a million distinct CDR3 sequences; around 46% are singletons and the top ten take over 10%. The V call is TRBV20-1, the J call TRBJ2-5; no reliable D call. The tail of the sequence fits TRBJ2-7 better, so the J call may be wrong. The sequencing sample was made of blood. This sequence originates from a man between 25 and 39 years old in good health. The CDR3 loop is CSAPTVYEQYF. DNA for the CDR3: TGCAGTGCTCCTACCGTATACGAGCAGTACTTC.